This T cell receptor (beta chain) was documented in a study of a mutant IDH1 vaccine in newly diagnosed glioma. Study-wide background: Treated patients were roughly 62% male, approximately 38% female, mean age around 40 years.

Time point indicated: week 23, last vaccination. Each dose of the vaccine consisted of 300 ug of mutant IDH1 20-mer peptide, with topical imiquimod. Method: immunoSEQ multiplex PCR; TCRdb's copy keeps in-frame clones and lacks some. The data show approximately 81,000 clones, roughly 85% seen once. Remarks on this clone: Its target is unknown.

This CDR3 contains 18 residues. CDR1 SEHNR and CDR2 FQNEAQ come from the germline V gene (reference sequence). V lost 5 bases and J lost 0; bases outside the gene matches: 12. This sample comprised PBMCs, obtained from a glioma patient whose treatment included an IDH1 peptide vaccine. The TCR comes from a man aged 25-45 years with glioma. Some clones in this sample may be carry-over from other donors' samples. The chain combines TRBV7-9 with TRBJ1-1, with 10 bases fitting TRBD1. The CDR3 nucleotides read TGTGCCAGCAGCGTTAAAGATCGGGACAGGGGCATGAACACTGAAGCTTTCTTT. It encodes CASSVKDRDRGMNTEAFF.